This TCR beta chain stems from a study of early T cells in non-severe SARS-CoV-2 infection. Looking at the study overall: Whole-blood bulk RNA, unsorted, was sequenced, and chains were unpaired.

This clonotype was observed a handful of times. CDR1 is SGHDT and CDR2 is YYEEEE in the germline V gene. V lost 3 bases, J lost 0 bases, and 14 bases lay in between. CDR3 length: 16 amino acids. Individual cDNA molecules received unique molecular identifiers during library preparation. Using its own MiXCR run on the 5' RACE reads, TCRdb lists one record per CDR3 protein. The sample shows 60,000 to 75,000 distinct CDR3 sequences, approximately 12% of them seen only once. The sequenced sample consisted of whole blood. This sequence originates from an adult who was a healthcare worker with PCR-confirmed SARS-CoV-2 infection or an uninfected control (not recorded which). The genes are TRBV5-6 and TRBJ2-3; D remains unclear. CDR3 bases: TGTGCCAGCAGCTCCTCACAACTATATAGCACAGATACGCAGTATTTT. Translated, it gives CASSSSQLYSTDTQYF.